A selection of T cell receptor beta chains follows, all from one sample in a study of blood T cell repertoires in COVID-19. The repertoire was sequenced with immunoSEQ multiplex PCR; TCRdb's copy has only in-frame clones and lacks some. This sample has 250,000 to 300,000 clones, with about 88% found just once. The specimen sequenced was peripheral blood. All receptors come from a man aged 18 to 30 with active or convalescent COVID-19. Each CDR3 is given with its conserved first and last residue. A D gene is named only where the DNA matches it firmly. Clone size appears in some rows only: once, few, many, or a class for an expanded clone.

size: NA; J: TRBJ2-3; V: TRBV3-1/TRBV3-2; D: NA; length: 15; CDR3: CASSQVTSLTDTQYF; DNA: TGTGCCAGCAGCCAAGTTACTAGTCTCACAGATACGCAGTATTTT
size: NA; J: TRBJ1-6; V: TRBV5-1; D: TRBD1; length: 15; CDR3: CASSLRTGYNSPLHF; DNA: TGCGCCAGCAGCTTGCGGACAGGGTATAATTCACCCCTCCACTTT
size: NA; J: TRBJ1-5; V: TRBV19; D: TRBD1; length: 16; CDR3: CASSWSAGQGSEPQHF; DNA: TGTGCCAGTAGTTGGTCTGCGGGACAGGGGTCGGAGCCCCAGCATTTT
size: NA; J: TRBJ1-5; V: TRBV28; D: TRBD1; length: 15; CDR3: CASRATGGSNQPQHF; DNA: TGTGCCAGCAGAGCCACAGGGGGAAGCAATCAGCCCCAGCATTTT
size: NA; J: TRBJ2-7; V: TRBV2; D: TRBD1; length: 14; CDR3: CASSERQGRREQYF; DNA: TGTGCCAGCAGTGAGCGACAGGGGCGGAGAGAGCAGTACTTC
size: NA; J: TRBJ1-1; V: TRBV5-1; D: NA; length: 14; CDR3: CASSLAGMNTEAFF; DNA: TGCGCCAGCAGCTTGGCAGGGATGAACACTGAAGCTTTCTTT
size: NA; J: TRBJ2-3; V: TRBV10-1; D: TRBD1; length: 16; CDR3: CASSESKTGGQDTQYF; DNA: TGCGCCAGCAGTGAGTCTAAGACAGGGGGCCAAGATACGCAGTATTTT
size: NA; J: TRBJ1-2; V: TRBV6-5; D: TRBD1; length: 14; CDR3: CASRAGQGIYGYTF; DNA: TGTGCCAGCAGGGCCGGACAGGGAATCTATGGCTACACCTTC
size: NA; J: TRBJ2-2; V: TRBV12-5; D: TRBD2; length: 16; CDR3: CASGFSRERTTGELFF; DNA: TGTGCTAGTGGTTTTTCGCGGGAGAGAACCACCGGGGAGCTGTTTTTT
size: NA; J: TRBJ1-5; V: TRBV30; D: TRBD1; length: 14; CDR3: CAWSAGTVVQPQHF; DNA: TGTGCCTGGAGTGCAGGGACAGTCGTGCAGCCCCAGCATTTT
size: NA; J: TRBJ1-2; V: TRBV11-3; D: TRBD1; length: 15; CDR3: CASSLVAGGTYGYTF; DNA: TGTGCCAGCAGCTTAGTTGCAGGGGGGACCTATGGCTACACCTTC
size: NA; J: TRBJ2-7; V: TRBV7-2; D: TRBD1; length: 16; CDR3: CASSPRDRGPSYEQYF; DNA: TGTGCCAGCAGCCCAAGGGACAGGGGGCCCTCCTACGAGCAGTACTTC
size: NA; J: TRBJ2-3; V: TRBV25-1; D: TRBD1; length: 16; CDR3: CASSEEDDRGPDTQYF; DNA: TGTGCCAGCAGTGAAGAAGATGACAGGGGACCAGATACGCAGTATTTT
size: NA; J: TRBJ2-1; V: TRBV2; D: TRBD2; length: 13; CDR3: CATGLAGHNEQFF; DNA: TGTGCGACGGGACTAGCGGGACACAATGAGCAGTTCTTC
size: few; J: TRBJ1-6; V: TRBV6-6; D: NA; length: 14; CDR3: CASSYQATNSPLHF; DNA: TGTGCCAGCAGTTACCAGGCGACAAACTCACCCCTCCACTTT
size: NA; J: TRBJ2-1; V: TRBV29-1; D: TRBD2; length: 15; CDR3: CSVSRTSGSYNEQFF; DNA: TGCAGCGTCTCACGGACTAGCGGGAGCTACAATGAGCAGTTCTTC
size: NA; J: TRBJ1-4; V: TRBV12-3/TRBV12-4; D: NA; length: 13; CDR3: CASSARGAEKLFF; DNA: TGTGCCAGCAGCGCCCGTGGGGCCGAAAAACTGTTTTTT
size: NA; J: TRBJ1-6; V: TRBV6-5; D: NA; length: 13; CDR3: CAMNAGTNSPLHF; DNA: TGTGCCATGAATGCAGGTACTAATTCACCCCTCCACTTT